Listed here are 2 T cell receptor beta chains from one sample, sequenced in a study of blood T cell repertoires in COVID-19. Libraries were prepared by immunoSEQ multiplex PCR; TCRdb keeps only in-frame clonotypes and omits some of them. Of under 300,000 clones detected, about 76% appear once; the ten largest clones hold around 2.9%. The sequenced sample was peripheral blood. These receptors were obtained from a woman aged 55-70 years with active or convalescent COVID-19.

The chain carries TRBV5-1 and TRBJ2-2; D is undetermined. V dropped 1 base and J dropped 5 bases, with 9 bases sitting between them. Germline V lookup: CDR1 SGHRS, CDR2 YFSETQ. This CDR3 spans 14 amino acids. For the CDR3, the DNA is TGCGCCAGCAGCTTGATAGTCGGGACCGGGGAGCTGTTTTTT. Its translation: CASSLIVGTGELFF.

This chain joins TRBV7-3 and TRBJ2-3; D is perhaps TRBD2 (6 bases). The CDR3 is 16 residues long. Between the trimmed V and J ends, which lost 2 bases and 4 bases, there was a span of 16 bases. Germline CDR1 and CDR2: SGHTA and FQGTGA. The CDR3 DNA follows: TGTGCCAGCAGCTTATCTAGCGCCCGAAGGGCAGATACGCAGTATTTT. Protein: CASSLSSARRADTQYF.